Below, 7 T cell receptor beta chains from the same sample are listed, as sequenced in a study of blood T cell repertoires in COVID-19 (TCRdb year 2020). The receptor library was made with the immunoSEQ multiplex PCR assay. TCRdb limited this immuneACCESS table to in-frame rearrangements with V and J called. A share of clones is missing; checked studies link under half to unresolved V genes, and the rest is unexplained. This sample holds about 380,000 clones; over 75% were observed only once. 1.3% of the sample belongs to the ten largest clones. The sample was PBMCs or T cells enriched from blood (not recorded which). These receptors were taken from a man aged 25 to 40 who had recovered from COVID-19.

The chain is built from TRBV24-1 and TRBJ1-5, with D perhaps matching TRBD1 (5 bases). The CDR3 extends over 15 amino acids. CDR1 and CDR2 from the germline V gene are KGHDR and SFDVKD. V gave up 2 bases and J gave up 6 bases, with 13 bases separating them. The CDR3 DNA follows: TGTGCCACCAGTGATTCCCGGGCCACAGGTCAGCCCCAGCATTTT. Translation gives CATSDSRATGQPQHF.

This chain uses TRBV12-3 or TRBV12-4 with TRBJ2-5; perhaps TRBD1 as D (6 bases). Trimming removed 8 bases at V and 2 bases at J, with 12 bases between. CDR3 size: 13 residues. The CDR3 DNA reads as TGTGCCAGCTCCATAGGGACACAAGAGACCCAGTACTTC. Its protein product is CASSIGTQETQYF.

V gene TRBV29-1 combines with J gene TRBJ2-6; TRBD1 is a possible D gene (5 bases). The germline V and J ends were trimmed by 2 bases and 1 base, with 9 bases remaining between them. The germline CDR1 and CDR2 sequences are SQVTM and ANQGSEA. The CDR3 totals 15 residues. CDR3 nucleotides: TGCAGCGTTGAACTTTCAGGGTCTGGGGCCAACGTCCTGACTTTC. It is translated as CSVELSGSGANVLTF.

The chain couples TRBV7-2 to TRBJ1-1; D is perhaps TRBD1 (6 bases). Germline CDR1 is SGHTA and CDR2 is FQGNSA. Deletions cut 3 bases from V and 1 base from J, with 9 bases between. The CDR3 has 14 amino acids. DNA for the CDR3: TGTGCCAGCAGCTTGAGGACAGCGAACACTGAAGCTTTCTTT. Its protein is CASSLRTANTEAFF.

The genes are TRBV12-3 or TRBV12-4 and TRBJ1-2; D is uncertain. The CDR3 sequence is 13 residues long. Trimming took 1 base from V and 1 from J, leaving 4 bases between them. The CDR3 DNA sequence: TGTGCCAGCAGTTTAGGCAGTAACTATGGCTACACCTTC. It is translated as CASSLGSNYGYTF.

The chain combines TRBV7-2 with TRBJ1-4, with 7 bases lining up with TRBD1. The junction had 10 bases not matched to a gene; V was cut back by 5 bases and J by 4 bases. This CDR3 has 16 residues. Germline V gene sequence: CDR1 SGHTA, CDR2 FQGNSA. In DNA form, the CDR3 reads TGTGCCAGCAGCGCGAGACCGGGACAGTATAATGAAAAACTGTTTTTT. It translates to CASSARPGQYNEKLFF.

The chain links TRBV7-8 to TRBJ1-1, with TRBD1 identical over 8 bases. The CDR3 runs to 11 residues. The J segment lost 10 bases and the V segment lost 5 bases, leaving 3 bases of the junction unmatched. CDR1 is SGHVS and CDR2 is FQNEAQ in the germline V gene. The CDR3 region has the DNA TGTGCCAGCAGCGGACAGGGTCCAGCTTTCTTT. It translates to CASSGQGPAFF. The full variable domain, rest sourced from reference TRBV7-8 and TRBJ1-1, is GAGVSQSPRYKVAKRGQDVALRCDPISGHVSLFWYQQALGQGPEFLTYFQNEAQLDKSGLPSDRFFAERPEGSVSTLKIQRTQQEDSAVYLCASSGQGPAFFGQGTRLTVV.